Sequencing of this T cell receptor (beta chain) was carried out in a study of T cells expressing NK-cell markers. Study at large: Source material for TCR beta repertoires consisted of sorted CD3+CD56+NKG2C+, CD3+CD56+NKG2C- and CD3+CD56-NKG2C+ T cells. Within the sequenced cohort of eight donors, seven exhibited HCMV seropositivity and one was seronegative.

TCRdb re-called the 5' RACE reads and catalogs CDR3 proteins one per entry, DNA excluded. The table for this sample gives fewer than 400,000 distinct CDR3 sequences. Study findings and constraints: Researchers report these clonotypes also headed the CD3+CD56-NKG2C+ fraction in several donors.

On this clonotype itself: Its antigen is still unknown.

The germline gives CDR1 SEHNR, CDR2 FQNEAQ (reference sequence). CDR3 length equals 15 residues. The chain links TRBV7-9 to TRBJ2-3; TCRdb returns TRBD1, unconfirmable since there is no DNA. The TCR sequence derives from a man between 18 and 69 years old in good health. The sample comprised blood T cells: a sorted CD56 or NKG2C T cell subset, CD4+ or CD8+ T cells, or bulk PBMC T cells (not recorded which). The CDR3: CASSLGDRMSDTQYF.